The text below deals with one TCR beta chain. As handled by the study authors: For nucleated cells, counts were estimated from reference gene primer amplification. Using immunoSEQ multiplex PCR, the repertoire was profiled, and TCRdb retains in-frame clones only, with some absent. V and J calls and clone size are those listed in that table; D and trimming were worked out from the DNA. The sample holds over 150,000 clones, approximately 85% seen once. Participants were aged about 18 to 95 years, lived in 24 US areas, and enrolled virtually. Which cohort a participant joined came from the clinical history participants gave. These data originate in a study of blood T cell repertoires in COVID-19. Study summary: PBMCs, B-cell-depleted T cells, or T cells were the source of the cDNA or gDNA that made up the material.

Germline V gives CDR1 SGHNT, CDR2 YYREEE (reference sequence). The CDR3 is 15 amino acids. J gave up 3 bases and V 1 base, and 6 bases lay outside the gene matches. The sequenced sample consisted of PBMCs or T cells enriched from blood (not recorded which). The source is a man aged 35 to 55 who had recovered from COVID-19. The V call is TRBV5-4, the J call TRBJ2-7; 8 nucleotides align to TRBD2. The CDR3 nucleotides are TGTGCCAGCAGCTTGAAGCGGGAGCTGGACTACGAGCAGTACTTC. Translation gives CASSLKRELDYEQYF.